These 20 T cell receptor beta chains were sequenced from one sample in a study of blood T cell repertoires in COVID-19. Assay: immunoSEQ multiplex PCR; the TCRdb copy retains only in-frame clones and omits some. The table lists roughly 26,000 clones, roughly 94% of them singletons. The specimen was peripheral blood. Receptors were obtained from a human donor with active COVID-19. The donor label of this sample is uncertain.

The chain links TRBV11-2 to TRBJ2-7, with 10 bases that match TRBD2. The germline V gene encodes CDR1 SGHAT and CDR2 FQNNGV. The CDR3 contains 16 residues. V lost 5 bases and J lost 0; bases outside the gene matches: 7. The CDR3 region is CASSRRGTSDSYEQYF. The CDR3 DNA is TGTGCCAGCAGCCGCCGAGGGACTAGCGACTCCTACGAGCAGTACTTC.

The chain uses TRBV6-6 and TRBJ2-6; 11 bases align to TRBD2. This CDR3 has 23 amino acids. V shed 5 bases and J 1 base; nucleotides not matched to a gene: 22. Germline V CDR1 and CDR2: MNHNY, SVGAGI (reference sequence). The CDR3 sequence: CASSRLIGTSGSLPVSGANVLTF. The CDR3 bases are TGTGCCAGCAGTCGACTGATCGGGACTAGCGGCTCTCTTCCAGTTTCTGGGGCCAACGTCCTGACTTTC.

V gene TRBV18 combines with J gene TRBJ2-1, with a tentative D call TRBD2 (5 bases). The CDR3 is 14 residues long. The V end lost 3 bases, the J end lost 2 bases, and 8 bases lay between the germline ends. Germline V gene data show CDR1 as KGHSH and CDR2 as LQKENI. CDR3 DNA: TGTGCCAGCTCACCGCTAGCTACCTACAATGAGCAGTTCTTC. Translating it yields CASSPLATYNEQFF.

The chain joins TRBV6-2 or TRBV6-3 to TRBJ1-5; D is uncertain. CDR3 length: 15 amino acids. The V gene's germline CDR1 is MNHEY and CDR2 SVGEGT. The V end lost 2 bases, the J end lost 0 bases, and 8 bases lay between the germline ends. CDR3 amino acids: CASSYGQYSNQPQHF. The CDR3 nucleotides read TGTGCCAGCAGTTACGGGCAGTATAGCAATCAGCCCCAGCATTTT.

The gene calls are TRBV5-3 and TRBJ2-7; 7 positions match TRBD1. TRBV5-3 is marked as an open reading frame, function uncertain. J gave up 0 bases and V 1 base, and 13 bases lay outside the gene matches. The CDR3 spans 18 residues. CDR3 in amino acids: CARSLSDRRTLSSYEQYF. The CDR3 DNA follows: TGTGCCAGAAGCTTGTCGGACAGGCGGACCCTTAGCTCCTACGAGCAGTACTTC.

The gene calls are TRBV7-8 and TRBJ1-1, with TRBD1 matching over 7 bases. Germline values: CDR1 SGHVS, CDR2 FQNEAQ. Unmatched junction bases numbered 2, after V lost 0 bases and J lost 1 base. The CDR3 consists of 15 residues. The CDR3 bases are TGTGCCAGCAGCTTAGCGGGGACAGCGAACACTGAAGCTTTCTTT. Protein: CASSLAGTANTEAFF. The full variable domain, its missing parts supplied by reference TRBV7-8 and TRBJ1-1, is GAGVSQSPRYKVAKRGQDVALRCDPISGHVSLFWYQQALGQGPEFLTYFQNEAQLDKSGLPSDRFFAERPEGSVSTLKIQRTQQEDSAVYLCASSLAGTANTEAFFGQGTRLTVV.

Written as DNA, the CDR3 is TGTGCCAGCAGTTCCGGACAGGGTAGAAACACCATATATTTT. It is translated as CASSSGQGRNTIYF. The chain links TRBV6-5 to TRBJ1-3; TRBD1 matches 8 bases. Trimming cost V 4 bases and J 5 bases; bases outside gene matches: 4. CDR3 size: 14 residues. CDR1 is MNHEY and CDR2 is SVGAGI in the germline V gene.

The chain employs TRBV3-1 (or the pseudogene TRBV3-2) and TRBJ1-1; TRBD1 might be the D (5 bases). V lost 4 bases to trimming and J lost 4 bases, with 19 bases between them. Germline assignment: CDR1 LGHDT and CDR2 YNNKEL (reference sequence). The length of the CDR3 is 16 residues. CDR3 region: CASSPAGRTRSTEAFF. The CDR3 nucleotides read TGTGCCAGCAGCCCTGCTGGTAGGACAAGGTCCACTGAAGCTTTCTTT.

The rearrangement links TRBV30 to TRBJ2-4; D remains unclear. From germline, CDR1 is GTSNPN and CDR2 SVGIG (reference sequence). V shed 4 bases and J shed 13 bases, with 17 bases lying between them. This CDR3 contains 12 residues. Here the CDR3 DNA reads TGTGCCTGGACTCGGTCTGATAGACTCCAGTACTTC. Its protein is CAWTRSDRLQYF.

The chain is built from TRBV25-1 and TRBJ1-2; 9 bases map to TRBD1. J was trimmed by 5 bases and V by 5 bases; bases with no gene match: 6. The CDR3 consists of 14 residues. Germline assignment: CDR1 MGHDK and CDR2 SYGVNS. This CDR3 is CASSLGQGLYGYTF. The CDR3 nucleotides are TGTGCCAGCAGTTTGGGACAGGGACTATATGGCTACACCTTC.

CDR3 coding DNA: TGTGCCAGCAGGCCCAGTCCACAAGAGACCCAGTACTTC. It codes for CASRPSPQETQYF. J is TRBJ2-5 and V is TRBV28; D gene uncertain. V dropped 6 bases and J dropped 2 bases, with 10 bases sitting between them. This CDR3 region has 13 residues. Germline V gene lookup returns CDR1 MDHEN and CDR2 SYDVKM.

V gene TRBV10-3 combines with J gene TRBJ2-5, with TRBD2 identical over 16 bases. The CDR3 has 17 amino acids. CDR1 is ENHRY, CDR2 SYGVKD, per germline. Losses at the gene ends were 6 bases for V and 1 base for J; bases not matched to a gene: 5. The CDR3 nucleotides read TGTGCCATCAGGTCCGGGACTAGCGGGAGGGTCCAAGAGACCCAGTACTTC. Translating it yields CAIRSGTSGRVQETQYF.

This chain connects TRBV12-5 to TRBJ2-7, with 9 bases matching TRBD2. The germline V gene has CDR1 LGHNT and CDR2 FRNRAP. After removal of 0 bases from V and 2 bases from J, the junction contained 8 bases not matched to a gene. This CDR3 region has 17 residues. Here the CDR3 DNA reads TGTGCTAGTGGTTTGGTACAAACAGCGGGGGGACCCTACGAGCAGTACTTC. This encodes CASGLVQTAGGPYEQYF.

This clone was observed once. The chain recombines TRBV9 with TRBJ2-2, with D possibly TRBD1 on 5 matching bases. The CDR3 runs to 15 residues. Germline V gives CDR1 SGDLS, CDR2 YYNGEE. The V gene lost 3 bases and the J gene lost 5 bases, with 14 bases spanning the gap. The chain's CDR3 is CASSETPTGTGELFF. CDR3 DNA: TGTGCCAGCAGCGAGACCCCCACAGGAACCGGGGAGCTGTTTTTT.

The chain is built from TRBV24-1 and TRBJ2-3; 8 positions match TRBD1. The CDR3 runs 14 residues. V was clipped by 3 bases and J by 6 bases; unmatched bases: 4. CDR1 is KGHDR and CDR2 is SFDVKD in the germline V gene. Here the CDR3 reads CATSDARGPDTQYF. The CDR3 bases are TGTGCCACCAGTGATGCCAGGGGGCCCGATACGCAGTATTTT.

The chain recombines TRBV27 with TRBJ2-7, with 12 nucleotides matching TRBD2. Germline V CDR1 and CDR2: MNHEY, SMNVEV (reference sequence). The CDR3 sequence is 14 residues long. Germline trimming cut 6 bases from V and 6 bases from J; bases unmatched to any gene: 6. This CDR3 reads CASSTGLAGIEQYF. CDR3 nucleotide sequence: TGTGCCAGCAGCACAGGACTAGCGGGGATCGAGCAGTACTTC.

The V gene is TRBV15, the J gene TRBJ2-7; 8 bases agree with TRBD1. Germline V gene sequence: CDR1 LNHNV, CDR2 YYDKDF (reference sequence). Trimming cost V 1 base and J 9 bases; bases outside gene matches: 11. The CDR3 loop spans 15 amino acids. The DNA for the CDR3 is TGTGCCACCAGCAGAGGAGGGACAGGAACGAAGATGCAGTACTTC. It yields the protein CATSRGGTGTKMQYF.

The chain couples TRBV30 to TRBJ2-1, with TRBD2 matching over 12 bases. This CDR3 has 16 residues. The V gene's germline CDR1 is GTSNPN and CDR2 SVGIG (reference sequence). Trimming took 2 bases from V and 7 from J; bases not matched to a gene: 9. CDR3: CAWSSETSGRVNEQFF. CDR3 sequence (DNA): TGTGCCTGGAGTTCAGAGACTAGCGGGAGAGTGAATGAGCAGTTCTTC.

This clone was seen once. The chain's CDR3 is CASSPPGGASNQPQHF. Here the CDR3 DNA reads TGTGCCAGCTCACCACCGGGGGGGGCTAGCAATCAGCCCCAGCATTTT. The rearrangement joins TRBV18 to TRBJ1-5; tentatively, D is TRBD1 (6 bases). CDR1 and CDR2 from the germline V gene are KGHSH and LQKENI. Trimming took off 0 bases at V and 0 bases at J, with 9 bases between the two ends. This CDR3 region has 16 residues.

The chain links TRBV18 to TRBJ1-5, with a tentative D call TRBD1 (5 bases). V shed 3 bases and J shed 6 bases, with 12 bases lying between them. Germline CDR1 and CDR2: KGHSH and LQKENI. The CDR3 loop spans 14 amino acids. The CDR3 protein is CASSPVGGGQPQHF. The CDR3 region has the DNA TGTGCCAGCTCACCGGTCGGGGGGGGTCAGCCCCAGCATTTT.